This record covers a single TCR beta chain. Antigen unknown. The germline gene is not matched at one end of the junction; a read error may be the cause. The source of the sample is a study of OX40 agonist ivuxolimab in advanced cancers. Study overall: Averaging approximately 60 years in age, with a range of 23 to 79, the cohort was approximately 87% male.

In germline, CDR1 is MNHNY, CDR2 SVGAGI (reference sequence). The CDR3 is 15 residues long. Points from the study as a whole: Which antigen the expanded peripheral T cells recognized is unknown.

Clones were sequenced by immunoSEQ multiplex PCR, and TCRdb holds only the in-frame ones, with some missing. The sample holds approximately 31,000 clones; 60% to 85% are singletons and the top ten take around 25%. The sample was CD4+ or CD8+ T cells sorted from blood, taken in a trial of the OX40 agonist ivuxolimab. This chain connects TRBV6-6 to TRBJ1-2; 9 bases map to TRBD1. This TCR was recovered from an adult with an advanced solid tumor such as melanoma, head and neck, liver or kidney cancer. The CDR3 loop is CAGSSSGTGIYGYTF. CDR3 DNA sequence: TGTGCCGGCAGTTCCTCCGGGACAGGGATCTATGGCTACACCTTC.